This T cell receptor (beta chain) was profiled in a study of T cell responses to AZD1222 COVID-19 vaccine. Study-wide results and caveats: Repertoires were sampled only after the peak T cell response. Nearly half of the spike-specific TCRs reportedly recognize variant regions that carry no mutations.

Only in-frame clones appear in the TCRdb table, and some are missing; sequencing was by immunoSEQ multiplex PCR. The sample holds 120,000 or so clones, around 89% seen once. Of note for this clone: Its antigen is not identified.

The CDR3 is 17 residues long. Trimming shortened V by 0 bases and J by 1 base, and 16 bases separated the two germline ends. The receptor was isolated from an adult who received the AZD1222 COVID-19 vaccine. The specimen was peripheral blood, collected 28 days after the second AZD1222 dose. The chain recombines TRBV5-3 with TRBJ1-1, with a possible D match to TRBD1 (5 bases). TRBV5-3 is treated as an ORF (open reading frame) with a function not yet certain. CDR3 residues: CARSLGLEGRENTEAFF. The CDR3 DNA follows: TGTGCCAGAAGCTTGGGGCTGGAGGGACGGGAGAACACTGAAGCTTTCTTT.